This T cell receptor beta chain was observed in a study of control samples from healthy donors and cancer patients. The germline V gene has CDR1 DFQATT and CDR2 SNEGSKA (reference sequence). V shed 5 bases and J 8 bases; nucleotides not matched to a gene: 5. The CDR3 is 11 amino acids. Using immunoSEQ multiplex PCR, the repertoire was profiled, and TCRdb retains in-frame clones only, with some absent. The sample includes approximately 99,000 clones, approximately 82% seen only once; the top ten take around 6.4%. This TCR was recovered from a man in his late teens or twenties in good health. The specimen was blood. The chain recombines TRBV20-1 with TRBJ1-1, with 7 bases identical to TRBD1. As DNA, the CDR3 is TGCAGTGCTCGCGACAGGGTCGAAGCTTTCTTT. Translation gives CSARDRVEAFF.